The 17 T cell receptor beta chains below all came from one sample that was sequenced in a study of Ad26.COV2.S vaccination and SARS-CoV-2 variants. Profiling relied on immunoSEQ multiplex PCR, and the TCRdb table lists in-frame clones only, not all of them. The data hold 330,000 or so clones, with roughly nine tenths observed a single time. Treatment: 15 to 20 received Ad26.COV2.S at low or high dose, single or two shots; roughly five received placebo; per-sample allocation not given. Sampling occurred on day 63 after the first vaccine or placebo injection. The input for sequencing was peripheral blood, taken in a trial of Ad26.COV2.S vaccine versus placebo. Receptors were obtained from a person between 18 and 59 years old who received the Ad26.COV2.S COVID-19 vaccine or a placebo.

Here the CDR3 DNA reads TGTGCCAGCAGCCTTATGACAGTACATGGCTACACCTTC. Protein sequence: CASSLMTVHGYTF. The chain uses TRBV28 and TRBJ1-2; D possibly corresponds to TRBD1 (5 bases). V was cut by 6 bases and J by 6 bases, with 14 bases left in between. Germline V gene lookup returns CDR1 MDHEN and CDR2 SYDVKM. This CDR3 contains 13 residues.

This chain connects TRBV12-5 to TRBJ1-6; 7 bases align to TRBD1. V was clipped by 1 base and J by 7 bases; unmatched bases: 1. This CDR3 is built from 14 residues. Germline V gives CDR1 LGHNT, CDR2 FRNRAP. The CDR3 DNA reads TGTGCTAGTGGTTTGGGACAGGGAAATTCACCCCTCCACTTT. This encodes CASGLGQGNSPLHF.

This clone has just a few counts. The chain joins TRBV10-1 to TRBJ2-1; 8 bases agree with TRBD2. V gave up 4 bases and J gave up 7 bases; unmatched junction bases: 9. Per germline, CDR1 WNHNN and CDR2 SYGVQD (reference sequence). The CDR3 extends over 15 amino acids. CDR3 sequence reads: CASSGYSGKINEQFF. CDR3 sequence (DNA): TGCGCCAGCAGTGGTTATAGCGGGAAGATTAATGAGCAGTTCTTC.

The V gene is TRBV9, the J gene TRBJ1-1; unclear D gene. From germline, CDR1 is SGDLS and CDR2 YYNGEE. The CDR3 has 15 residues. V lost 2 bases and J 0 bases, leaving 11 bases between the germline ends. The CDR3 protein is CASSVLADVNTEAFF. CDR3 nucleotides: TGTGCCAGCAGCGTCCTTGCGGATGTGAACACTGAAGCTTTCTTT.

This CDR3 reads CASSLAGGPLHF. CDR3 bases: TGTGCCAGCAGCTTAGCTGGGGGACCCCTCCACTTT. The chain links TRBV7-9 to TRBJ1-6, with D perhaps TRBD1 (5 bases). Between the trimmed V and J ends, which lost 0 bases and 12 bases, there was a span of 6 bases. The CDR3 runs 12 residues. Germline V gene lookup returns CDR1 SEHNR and CDR2 FQNEAQ (reference sequence). The whole variable domain, filled in from reference TRBV7-9 and TRBJ1-6, reads DTGVSQNPRHKITKRGQNVTFRCDPISEHNRLYWYRQTLGQGPEFLTYFQNEAQLEKSRLLSDRFSAERPKGSFSTLEIQRTEQGDSAMYLCASSLAGGPLHFGNGTRLTVT.

In its sample, this clone was seen once. The chain links TRBV5-4 to TRBJ1-6, with 11 nucleotides matching TRBD1. The CDR3 runs 16 residues. V shed 0 bases, J shed 7 bases, and the junction held 3 bases outside the gene matches. Germline CDR1 SGHNT, CDR2 YYREEE (reference sequence). The DNA for the CDR3 is TGTGCCAGCAGCTTGGGCTGGGACAGGGGGAATTCACCCCTCCACTTT. Translating gives CASSLGWDRGNSPLHF.

The V call is TRBV7-9, the J call TRBJ2-5; no clear D gene. This CDR3 contains 15 residues. Looked up from germline, CDR1 is SEHNR and CDR2 is FQNEAQ (reference sequence). Between the trimmed V and J ends, which lost 8 bases and 3 bases, there was a span of 19 bases. Here the CDR3 reads CASQSWAPAKETQYF. CDR3 coding DNA: TGTGCCAGCCAATCCTGGGCCCCCGCGAAAGAGACCCAGTACTTC.

The chain combines TRBV29-1 with TRBJ2-5; D tentatively fits TRBD1 or TRBD2 (6 bases each). The CDR3 length is 14 residues. V was clipped by 2 bases and J by 3 bases, with 13 bases between them. Germline values: CDR1 SQVTM, CDR2 ANQGSEA. The CDR3 DNA follows: TGCAGCGTTGAAATGGCAGGGGAGGAAGAGACCCAGTACTTC. Its translation is CSVEMAGEEETQYF.

The V gene is TRBV5-1, the J gene TRBJ2-6; possible D gene TRBD1, 6 bases. Germline V gene sequence: CDR1 SGHRS, CDR2 YFSETQ. Trimming shortened V by 3 bases and J by 4 bases, and 14 bases separated the two germline ends. This CDR3 is built from 16 residues. Written as DNA, the CDR3 is TGCGCCAGCAGCTACACACCAGGGGCCGGGGCCAACGTCCTGACTTTC. Translating it yields CASSYTPGAGANVLTF.

The rearrangement uses TRBV6-2 or TRBV6-3 and TRBJ1-1; no clear D. Trimming took 0 bases from V and 10 from J, leaving 27 bases between them. CDR1 is MNHEY, CDR2 SVGEGT, per germline. This CDR3 has 18 amino acids. In DNA form, the CDR3 reads TGTGCCAGCAGTTACTCCTTCTTAGAAGGACGGTCGGCTGGTGGAGCTTTCTTT. Translating gives CASSYSFLEGRSAGGAFF.

The chain links TRBV3-1 (or the pseudogene TRBV3-2) to TRBJ1-1, with TRBD1 as a possible D gene (6 bases). V was pared by 4 bases and J by 4 bases, with 10 bases between. Germline V lookup: CDR1 LGHDT, CDR2 YNNKEL (reference sequence). The CDR3 contains 13 residues. CDR3 sequence reads: CASSPGVITEAFF. CDR3 coding DNA: TGTGCCAGCAGCCCAGGGGTCATCACTGAAGCTTTCTTT.

This chain connects TRBV7-2 to TRBJ2-1, with TRBD2 matching over 10 bases. V gave up 0 bases and J gave up 8 bases; unmatched junction bases: 10. CDR1 and CDR2 from the germline V gene are SGHTA and FQGNSA. The CDR3 has 17 residues. Here the CDR3 DNA reads TGTGCCAGCAGCTTAGCTCCAGCGGGAGGGATTGGCGATGAGCAGTTCTTC. Amino acids: CASSLAPAGGIGDEQFF.

The chain has TRBV7-9 and TRBJ1-1; D unresolved. Germline V gene lookup returns CDR1 SEHNR and CDR2 FQNEAQ (reference sequence). V was pared by 5 bases and J by 4 bases, with 20 bases between. CDR3 length: 16 amino acids. The CDR3 coding sequence is TGTGCCAGCAGCACAATCAAAGGCGGGCGAGGCACTGAAGCTTTCTTT. Encoded protein: CASSTIKGGRGTEAFF.

A few counts support this clone. The same CDR3 can be traced to other DNA sequences in this sample. This chain connects TRBV7-9 to TRBJ2-7; no clear D gene. The V end was cut by 5 bases, the J end by 2 bases, with 10 bases between. The CDR3 runs to 13 residues. Germline V gives CDR1 SEHNR, CDR2 FQNEAQ (reference sequence). CDR3 in amino acids: CASSPALTYEQYF. CDR3 sequence (DNA): TGTGCCAGCAGCCCCGCCTTGACCTACGAGCAGTACTTC.

The chain joins TRBV5-1 to TRBJ2-5, with D hard to call. The CDR3 covers 13 residues. The V end was cut by 4 bases, the J end by 1 base, with 8 bases between. In germline, CDR1 is SGHRS, CDR2 YFSETQ. The CDR3 bases are TGCGCCAGCAGCGTAGCCCCCCAAGAGACCCAGTACTTC. This sequence encodes CASSVAPQETQYF. The complete variable domain, with remaining parts taken from reference TRBV5-1 and TRBJ2-5, reads KAGVTQTPRYLIKTRGQQVTLSCSPISGHRSVSWYQQTPGQGLQFLFEYFSETQRNKGNFPGRFSGRQFSNSRSEMNVSTLELGDSALYLCASSVAPQETQYFGPGTRLLVL.

The chain recombines TRBV2 with TRBJ1-1; no firm D call. Per germline, CDR1 SNHLY and CDR2 FYNNEI. Trimming left V 6 bases short and J 8 bases short, with 16 bases between. This CDR3 spans 13 amino acids. CDR3 residues: CASRDGRRKEAFF. CDR3 DNA: TGTGCCAGCAGGGACGGACGGAGAAAAGAAGCTTTCTTT.

This chain connects TRBV5-1 to TRBJ2-7, with 9 positions matching TRBD1. J gave up 0 bases and V 3 bases, and 4 bases lay outside the gene matches. The V gene's germline CDR1 is SGHRS and CDR2 YFSETQ. This CDR3 has 15 residues. CDR3 loop: CASSSLTGGSYEQYF. The CDR3, as DNA: TGCGCCAGCAGCTCCTTGACAGGGGGCTCCTACGAGCAGTACTTC. The variable domain in full, completed from reference TRBV5-1 and TRBJ2-7, reads KAGVTQTPRYLIKTRGQQVTLSCSPISGHRSVSWYQQTPGQGLQFLFEYFSETQRNKGNFPGRFSGRQFSNSRSEMNVSTLELGDSALYLCASSSLTGGSYEQYFGPGTRLTVT.